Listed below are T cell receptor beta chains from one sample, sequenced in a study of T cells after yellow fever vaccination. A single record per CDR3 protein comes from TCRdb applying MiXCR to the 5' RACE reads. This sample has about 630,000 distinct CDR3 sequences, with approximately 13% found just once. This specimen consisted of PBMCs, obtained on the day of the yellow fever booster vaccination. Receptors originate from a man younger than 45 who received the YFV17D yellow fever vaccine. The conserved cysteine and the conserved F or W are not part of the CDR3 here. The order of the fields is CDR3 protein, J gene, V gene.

CDR3: SALSTSGSRYEQY
J: TRBJ2-7
V: TRBV20-1

CDR3: ASSTSGYANTGELF
J: TRBJ2-2
V: TRBV13

CDR3: ASSLGAGAEDTQY
J: TRBJ2-3
V: TRBV11-2

CDR3: AISEFGGETQY
J: TRBJ2-5
V: TRBV10-3

CDR3: SVVSADEQF
J: TRBJ2-1
V: TRBV29-1

CDR3: SASLAGVNEQF
J: TRBJ2-1
V: TRBV20-1

CDR3: ASSIDKFPEQF
J: TRBJ2-1
V: TRBV7-2

CDR3: ASSPGHFDSPLH
J: TRBJ1-6
V: TRBV19

CDR3: ASSLRGQPSSGNTIY
J: TRBJ1-3
V: TRBV7-9

CDR3: ASSLGQGPAGYI
J: TRBJ1-2
V: TRBV5-1

CDR3: ASSYSEAGVNEQF
J: TRBJ2-1
V: TRBV6-5

CDR3: ASSFPQREARETQY
J: TRBJ2-5
V: TRBV7-9

CDR3: ASSLGRDASLF
J: TRBJ1-4
V: TRBV5-1

CDR3: ASSESGRVTDTQY
J: TRBJ2-3
V: TRBV9

CDR3: ASSDSGTGGFEQF
J: TRBJ2-1
V: TRBV5-4

CDR3: ASSPLSKNIQY
J: TRBJ2-4
V: TRBV7-2

CDR3: SAREAGSYGYT
J: TRBJ1-2
V: TRBV20-1

CDR3: ASSLDPRTAGGPYNEQF
J: TRBJ2-1
V: TRBV7-6

CDR3: ASSPGPGELF
J: TRBJ2-2
V: TRBV12-3/TRBV12-4

CDR3: SVEGETQY
J: TRBJ2-5
V: TRBV29-1

CDR3: ASSQWSSGYNEQF
J: TRBJ2-1
V: TRBV4-3

CDR3: ASSLELAQPQH
J: TRBJ1-5
V: TRBV7-8

CDR3: ATGVGTGQNAETQY
J: TRBJ2-5
V: TRBV15

CDR3: RAGENSYNEQF
J: TRBJ2-1
V: TRBV20-1

CDR3: SAQGGQGTSGRALAYNEQF
J: TRBJ2-1
V: TRBV20-1

CDR3: SARSHTEAF
J: TRBJ1-1
V: TRBV20-1

CDR3: SVDFPLAGRGNEQF
J: TRBJ2-1
V: TRBV29-1

CDR3: SAKVAGAYEQY
J: TRBJ2-7
V: TRBV20-1

CDR3: ASSFSSYYEQY
J: TRBJ2-7
V: TRBV7-8

CDR3: ASSQERWTGELF
J: TRBJ2-2
V: TRBV4-3

CDR3: ASSFGHEQY
J: TRBJ2-7
V: TRBV5-1

CDR3: ASSQASGVPSYEQY
J: TRBJ2-7
V: TRBV4-3

CDR3: ATSSTTSGTYEQY
J: TRBJ2-7
V: TRBV15

CDR3: ASSPHQLTDTQY
J: TRBJ2-3
V: TRBV27

CDR3: ATSRDFAGAYNEQF
J: TRBJ2-1
V: TRBV15

CDR3: ASSLQGWVSNQPQH
J: TRBJ1-5
V: TRBV6-2/TRBV6-3

CDR3: ASLDWGNTEAF
J: TRBJ1-1
V: TRBV6-1

CDR3: SVEGGEGTQY
J: TRBJ2-5
V: TRBV29-1

CDR3: ASTMDRTYEQY
J: TRBJ2-7
V: TRBV7-2

CDR3: ASSTGTSSNEQF
J: TRBJ2-1
V: TRBV4-2

CDR3: ASRTVTTPLH
J: TRBJ1-6
V: TRBV6-5

CDR3: ASSLGGGGPEVTQY
J: TRBJ2-5
V: TRBV7-6

CDR3: SAPPAGHQGSYNEQF
J: TRBJ2-1
V: TRBV20-1

CDR3: ASSQSDRVNEQF
J: TRBJ2-1
V: TRBV4-1

CDR3: ASSISGTRYEQY
J: TRBJ2-7
V: TRBV19

CDR3: SVENSGLASGANVLT
J: TRBJ2-6
V: TRBV29-1

CDR3: ATSRESTVNTEAF
J: TRBJ1-1
V: TRBV15

CDR3: ASSPSKDRGKGTEAF
J: TRBJ1-1
V: TRBV18

CDR3: ASADLGNTIY
J: TRBJ1-3
V: TRBV3-1

CDR3: ASSYGAVADTQY
J: TRBJ2-3
V: TRBV7-2

CDR3: SARDPTSGNTGELF
J: TRBJ2-2
V: TRBV20-1

CDR3: ASRQARGSGNEQF
J: TRBJ2-1
V: TRBV14

CDR3: SASPASGITDTQY
J: TRBJ2-3
V: TRBV20-1

CDR3: ASSLRVTEQY
J: TRBJ2-7
V: TRBV7-9

CDR3: ASSPGQVRSYNEQF
J: TRBJ2-1
V: TRBV7-2

CDR3: ASSTLAEGETQY
J: TRBJ2-5
V: TRBV18

CDR3: ASQTRNTGELF
J: TRBJ2-2
V: TRBV12-3/TRBV12-4

CDR3: ACRAGGSTDTQY
J: TRBJ2-3
V: TRBV30

CDR3: SASLGGPQSGNTIY
J: TRBJ1-3
V: TRBV20-1